This record looks at one T cell receptor (beta chain) sequence and its context. After removal of 5 bases from V and 5 bases from J, the junction contained 6 bases not matched to a gene. Germline V gene sequence: CDR1 SGHVS, CDR2 FQNEAQ. CDR3 length: 15 residues. This sample stems from a study of T cell changes during pregnancy in multiple sclerosis. Only in-frame clones appear in the TCRdb table, and some are missing; sequencing was by immunoSEQ multiplex PCR. The sample lists fewer than 65,000 clones, 91% seen once, with approximately 0.69% in the top ten. The sequencing used CD4+ T cells from peripheral blood mononuclear cells, collected in the first trimester of pregnancy. This sequence joins TRBV7-8 and TRBJ2-2, with 9 bases lining up with TRBD2. This TCR came from a female donor with multiple sclerosis, enrolled in a pregnancy study. The DNA of the CDR3 is TGTGCCAGCAGCCTCACGGGACTAGCTACCGGGGAGCTGTTTTTT. Residues: CASSLTGLATGELFF. The whole variable domain, remainder taken from reference TRBV7-8 and TRBJ2-2, is GAGVSQSPRYKVAKRGQDVALRCDPISGHVSLFWYQQALGQGPEFLTYFQNEAQLDKSGLPSDRFFAERPEGSVSTLKIQRTQQEDSAVYLCASSLTGLATGELFFGEGSRLTVL.